Presented here are 14 T cell receptor beta chains from one specimen sequenced in a study of cytomegalovirus exposure and HLA in healthy donors. The PCR had 60 Vbeta and 13 Jbeta primers. Repertoires were generated with immunoSEQ multiplex PCR, while TCRdb's copy carries only in-frame clones and drops some. The sample has some 220,000 clones, roughly 81% seen once. Sequenced material: PBMCs. These TCRs come from a girl aged 2 to 10 in good health and CMV-seronegative.

This chain uses TRBV27 with TRBJ1-1; 10 bases agree with TRBD1. The CDR3 extends over 15 amino acids. V dropped 3 bases and J dropped 5; count of bases not matched to a gene: 6. Per the germline V gene, CDR1 is MNHEY and CDR2 is SMNVEV (reference sequence). In DNA, the CDR3 is TGTGCCAGCAGTTTTGGGGGACAGGGGAGAACTGAAGCTTTCTTT. Translated, it gives CASSFGGQGRTEAFF.

This clone was recorded once. J is TRBJ2-1 and V is TRBV5-1; 7 bases agree with TRBD2. Germline CDR1 and CDR2: SGHRS and YFSETQ. This CDR3 has 12 residues. The V gene end was trimmed by 3 bases and the J gene end by 10 bases; junction bases not matched to a gene: 4. The CDR3 spells CASSWEGREQFF. DNA for the CDR3: TGCGCCAGCAGCTGGGAGGGTCGGGAGCAGTTCTTC.

The count of this clone is one. The chain uses TRBV6-1 and TRBJ2-1; 12 bases are shared with TRBD2. CDR3 length equals 17 residues. In germline, CDR1 is MNHNS, CDR2 SASEGT. V shed 1 base and J 4 bases; nucleotides not matched to a gene: 5. CDR3 loop: CASSEEWTSGVYNEQFF. CDR3 sequence (DNA): TGTGCCAGCAGTGAAGAGTGGACTAGCGGGGTGTACAATGAGCAGTTCTTC.

The rearrangement links TRBV4-1 to TRBJ1-4; perhaps TRBD1 as D (6 bases). The CDR3 is 16 residues long. Deletions cut 2 bases from V and 8 bases from J, with 18 bases between. From germline, CDR1 is MGHRA and CDR2 YSYEKL. This chain's CDR3 is CASSQPYGGAKEKLFF. The CDR3 DNA follows: TGCGCCAGCAGCCAACCCTACGGGGGGGCCAAAGAAAAACTGTTTTTT.

In the case of this clone: The junction differs from germline at one of its ends, possibly a read error. This chain uses TRBV11-3 with TRBJ1-3; 7 nucleotides match TRBD1. The CDR3 loop spans 20 amino acids. Germline V gene data show CDR1 as SGHNT and CDR2 as YENEEA. The chain's CDR3 is CASSLDLSGTDLHSRNTIYF. The CDR3 DNA sequence: TGTGCCAGCAGCTTAGATTTATCCGGGACAGATCTACACTCTAGAAACACCATATATTTT.

This chain connects TRBV6-4 to TRBJ2-1, with 7 bases lining up with TRBD2. Germline CDR1 MRHNA, CDR2 SNTAGT. With 6 bases clipped from V and 3 bases from J, the junction kept 14 bases outside the gene matches. The CDR3 has 17 residues. The CDR3 reads CASSPRPLAARYNEQFF. CDR3 sequence (DNA): TGTGCCAGCAGCCCTAGGCCTCTAGCGGCCCGCTACAATGAGCAGTTCTTC.

The CDR3 here is CASSRMGQGAVGYGYTF. CDR3 nucleotides: TGCGCCAGCAGTCGGATGGGACAGGGGGCTGTAGGGTATGGCTACACCTTC. J is TRBJ1-2 and V is TRBV23-1; 12 nucleotides agree with TRBD1. TRBV23-1 is an open reading frame whose function is uncertain. The CDR3 contains 17 residues. Trimming cost V 4 bases and J 5 bases; bases outside gene matches: 11.

The chain employs TRBV6-5 and TRBJ2-7; D ambiguous. The germline gives CDR1 MNHEY, CDR2 SVGAGI. The V and J ends lost 5 bases and 3 bases respectively, with 17 bases between them. This CDR3 spans 15 amino acids. CDR3: CASSPLYVPNYEQYF. In DNA, the CDR3 is TGTGCCAGCAGTCCCCTCTATGTACCTAACTACGAGCAGTACTTC.

The chain joins TRBV5-1 to TRBJ1-4, with 8 bases fitting TRBD1. This CDR3 region has 17 residues. Germline trimming cut 4 bases from V and 0 bases from J; bases unmatched to any gene: 8. Germline-derived CDR1 and CDR2 are SGHRS and YFSETQ. This chain's CDR3 is CASSPRQGTATNEKLFF. CDR3 bases: TGCGCCAGCAGCCCGCGACAGGGGACAGCAACTAATGAAAAACTGTTTTTT.

V is TRBV10-2 and J is TRBJ2-1, with D unclear. Germline V gene lookup returns CDR1 WSHSY and CDR2 SAAADI. With 9 bases removed from V and 0 bases from J, the gap between germline ends came to 12 bases. This CDR3 comprises 14 residues. In nucleotides, the CDR3 is TGCGCCAGTACCCCCTCGAGCTCCTACAATGAGCAGTTCTTC. Translating it yields CASTPSSSYNEQFF.

This clone appeared a single time. The rearrangement uses TRBV6-1 and TRBJ1-5, with D possibly TRBD1 on 6 matching bases. The CDR3 extends over 14 amino acids. V was cut by 3 bases and J by 4 bases, with 10 bases left in between. Germline CDR1 MNHNS, CDR2 SASEGT. DNA for the CDR3: TGTGCCAGCAGTGAGAGGGGGATTAATCAGCCCCAGCATTTT. Translation: CASSERGINQPQHF.

The CDR3 region has the DNA TGTGCCAGCAGCTCAGACATTGGAAACACCATATATTTT. Translated: CASSSDIGNTIYF. J is TRBJ1-3 and V is TRBV5-4; D unresolved. Between the trimmed V and J ends, which lost 3 bases and 3 bases, there was a span of 7 bases. Germline lookup yields CDR1 SGHNT and CDR2 YYREEE (reference sequence). The CDR3 consists of 13 residues.

This rearrangement joins TRBV7-3 to TRBJ2-7; TRBD1 aligns across 8 bases. The V gene end was trimmed by 5 bases and the J gene end by 4 bases; junction bases not matched to a gene: 10. This CDR3 region has 15 residues. CDR1 SGHTA and CDR2 FQGTGA come from the germline V gene. In nucleotides, the CDR3 is TGTGCCAGCAGCCTGACAGGGGCCGCCCCTTACGAGCAGTACTTC. Its translation: CASSLTGAAPYEQYF.

The chain joins TRBV9 to TRBJ2-2; 8 bases map to TRBD2. The CDR3 totals 15 residues. CDR1 and CDR2 (germline): SGDLS, YYNGEE. V lost 2 bases and J lost 13; bases outside the gene matches: 13. For the CDR3, the DNA is TGTGCCAGCAGCGTGTCGGGACTAGAATTGGTCGGGCTGTTTTTT. Encoded protein: CASSVSGLELVGLFF.